Below, 27 T cell receptor beta chains from the same sample are listed, as sequenced in a study of beta chain features in type 1 diabetes. The study reverse transcribed the entire isolated RNA, so it sequenced expressed TCRB transcripts. Only in-frame clones appear in the TCRdb table, and some are missing; sequencing was by immunoSEQ multiplex PCR. The sample includes around 400,000 clones, about 12% of them seen just once. Sequencing was performed on naive CD4+ T cells from blood. The source of these receptors is a man aged 18 to 29 in good health.

This clone was detected a few times. The chain combines TRBV18 with TRBJ1-4; maybe TRBD1 (6 bases). The germline CDR1 and CDR2 sequences are KGHSH and LQKENI. V lost 6 bases and J 10 bases, leaving 18 bases between the germline ends. CDR3 length: 14 amino acids. In nucleotides, the CDR3 is TGTGCCAGCTCTCCGGGACACCCGTCCGGAAAACTGTTTTTT. It yields the protein CASSPGHPSGKLFF.

This chain connects TRBV30 to TRBJ1-2; D remains unclear. The CDR3 consists of 12 residues. V lost 0 bases, J lost 8 bases, and 10 bases lay in between. Germline loops: CDR1 GTSNPN, CDR2 SVGIG (reference sequence). The CDR3 protein is CAWSVFRGGYTF. The CDR3 DNA sequence: TGTGCCTGGAGTGTATTTCGAGGAGGCTACACCTTC.

J is TRBJ2-7 and V is TRBV4-3; weak D call: TRBD2 (6 bases). This CDR3 is 15 amino acids long. Germline loops: CDR1 LGHNA, CDR2 YSLEER. Trimming removed 6 bases at V and 2 bases at J, with 17 bases between. Written as DNA, the CDR3 is TGCGCCAGCAGTCAAAGCCGGGACTGGGCCTACGAGCAGTACTTC. This sequence encodes CASSQSRDWAYEQYF.

In this sample, this clone turned up a few times. The gene calls are TRBV10-3 and TRBJ1-4, with a possible D match to TRBD1 (6 bases). This CDR3 contains 10 residues. In germline, CDR1 is ENHRY, CDR2 SYGVKD. V lost 10 bases, J lost 6 bases, and 6 bases lay in between. The CDR3 loop is CATGDEKLFF. The CDR3 coding sequence is TGTGCCACAGGGGATGAAAAACTGTTTTTT.

J is TRBJ2-5 and V is TRBV5-4; D unresolved. V was pared by 4 bases and J by 5 bases, with 18 bases between. The CDR3 is 15 residues long. Germline V gene sequence: CDR1 SGHNT, CDR2 YYREEE (reference sequence). The CDR3 nucleotides read TGTGCCAGCAGCCCAAGCCAATACCCCTGGGAGACCCAGTACTTC. It encodes CASSPSQYPWETQYF.

The chain employs TRBV9 and TRBJ2-1; 9 bases align to TRBD2. This CDR3 is 14 amino acids long. The ends lost 0 bases at V and 8 bases at J; junction bases unmatched: 3. The germline CDR1 and CDR2 sequences are SGDLS and YYNGEE. CDR3 sequence (DNA): TGTGCCAGCAGCGTAGGGACTAGCGCGGATGAGCAGTTCTTC. This encodes CASSVGTSADEQFF.

This clone was counted between two and nine times. This rearrangement joins TRBV27 to TRBJ1-5, with D tentatively TRBD1 (5 bases). Trimming took 5 bases from V and 6 from J, leaving 11 bases between them. CDR3 size: 13 residues. CDR1 MNHEY and CDR2 SMNVEV come from the germline V gene (reference sequence). CDR3 in DNA: TGTGCCAGCAGTACGAGGAGGGGTCAGCCCCAGCATTTT. Amino acid sequence: CASSTRRGQPQHF.

This clone was counted only a few times. The DNA for the CDR3 is TGTGCCAGATGGAATCGGGACTCCTTATGGGGGGATTCACCCCTCCACTTT. This translates into CARWNRDSLWGDSPLHF. The chain uses TRBV25-1 and TRBJ1-6; TRBD1 might be the D (5 bases). V lost 9 bases, J lost 8 bases, and 26 bases lay in between. Germline assignment: CDR1 MGHDK and CDR2 SYGVNS. The CDR3 consists of 17 residues.

The rearrangement links TRBV5-1 to TRBJ2-7; 10 bases are a match to TRBD2. The trim removed 0 bases at V and 2 bases at J, leaving 2 bases unmatched. The CDR3 totals 15 residues. Looked up from germline, CDR1 is SGHRS and CDR2 is YFSETQ. The CDR3 spells CASSLVSGRPYEQYF. DNA of the CDR3: TGCGCCAGCAGCTTGGTTAGCGGGAGGCCCTACGAGCAGTACTTC.

In this sample, this clone turned up a few times. The chain has TRBV25-1 and TRBJ2-2, with a possible D match to TRBD1 (5 bases). CDR3 size: 14 residues. Germline CDR1 MGHDK, CDR2 SYGVNS. V lost 5 bases, J lost 1 base, and 8 bases lay in between. The CDR3 DNA is TGTGCCAGCAGTCCCAGGGTGAACACCGGGGAGCTGTTTTTT. Its translation is CASSPRVNTGELFF.

This chain connects TRBV27 to TRBJ1-2; tentative D call: TRBD1 (5 bases). Germline loops: CDR1 MNHEY, CDR2 SMNVEV (reference sequence). The CDR3 spans 16 residues. Trimming left V 6 bases short and J 8 bases short, with 25 bases between. This chain's CDR3 is CASSPSDTLHRTGYTF. CDR3 nucleotide sequence: TGTGCCAGCAGCCCCTCGGACACCCTCCATCGTACGGGCTACACCTTC.

This clone was counted only a few times. The chain is built from TRBV7-6 and TRBJ2-3, with D tentatively TRBD1 (5 bases). The germline gives CDR1 SGHVS, CDR2 FNYEAQ. The V end lost 3 bases, the J end lost 3 bases, and 13 bases lay between the germline ends. The CDR3 extends over 15 amino acids. CDR3 sequence: CASSFRQGWTDTQYF. The DNA for the CDR3 is TGTGCCAGCAGCTTCAGGCAGGGTTGGACAGATACGCAGTATTTT. Based on the CDR3 plus reference TRBV7-6 and TRBJ2-3, the full variable domain is GAGVSQSPRYKVTKRGQDVALRCDPISGHVSLYWYRQALGQGPEFLTYFNYEAQQDKSGLPNDRFSAERPEGSISTLTIQRTEQRDSAMYRCASSFRQGWTDTQYFGPGTRLTVL.

This clone was observed a handful of times. V gene TRBV28 combines with J gene TRBJ1-4; TRBD1 agrees at 9 bases. Germline CDR1 and CDR2: MDHEN and SYDVKM. This CDR3 comprises 15 residues. V lost 5 bases, J lost 6 bases, and 7 bases stayed unmatched. CDR3 in amino acids: CASSPDRGLYEKLFF. The DNA of the CDR3 is TGTGCCAGCAGTCCGGACAGGGGTTTGTATGAAAAACTGTTTTTT.

The gene calls are TRBV9 and TRBJ2-1, with 14 bases that match TRBD2. This CDR3 has 16 residues. CDR1 is SGDLS, CDR2 YYNGEE, per germline. Unmatched junction bases numbered 6, after V lost 1 base and J lost 9 bases. CDR3 bases: TGTGCCAGCAGCGTAAGTTCGGGACTAGCGGGAGTTGAGCAGTTCTTC. It is translated as CASSVSSGLAGVEQFF.

This clone was found a few times. This chain links TRBV11-3 with TRBJ2-1; 9 bases match TRBD1. V lost 6 bases, J lost 3 bases, and 6 bases stayed unmatched. The germline V gene encodes CDR1 SGHNT and CDR2 YENEEA. The CDR3 covers 15 residues. In DNA, the CDR3 is TGTGCCAGCAGGGGAGGACAGGGGAGCTACAATGAGCAGTTCTTC. It yields the protein CASRGGQGSYNEQFF.

This clone was observed a handful of times. The chain employs TRBV5-4 and TRBJ2-1; D unclear. This CDR3 is 14 amino acids long. V was trimmed by 0 bases and J by 4 bases, leaving 8 bases between them. Germline CDR1 reads SGHNT; CDR2 reads YYREEE (reference sequence). CDR3 sequence reads: CASSLGVRYNEQFF. The CDR3 coding sequence is TGTGCCAGCAGCTTGGGAGTCCGATACAATGAGCAGTTCTTC.

This clone was picked up a small number of times. V and J are TRBV5-4 and TRBJ2-7; 7 bases agree with TRBD2. Germline V gene sequence: CDR1 SGHNT, CDR2 YYREEE (reference sequence). The CDR3 totals 15 residues. The trim removed 4 bases at V and 3 bases at J, leaving 10 bases unmatched. CDR3 region: CASSPWGGAYYEQYF. The CDR3, as DNA: TGTGCCAGCAGCCCCTGGGGGGGAGCCTACTACGAGCAGTACTTC. Complete variable domain (other parts from reference TRBV5-4 and TRBJ2-7): ETGVTQSPTHLIKTRGQQVTLRCSSQSGHNTVSWYQQALGQGPQFIFQYYREEENGRGNFPPRFSGLQFPNYSSELNVNALELDDSALYLCASSPWGGAYYEQYFGPGTRLTVT.

The sample holds a few counts of this clone. This chain uses TRBV14 with TRBJ2-3; D remains unclear. V lost 1 base, J lost 6 bases, and 11 bases lay in between. The CDR3 is made up of 14 amino acids. CDR1 and CDR2 from the germline V gene are SGHDN and FVKESK. CDR3 nucleotide sequence: TGTGCCAGCAGCCAAGGGCAGGCATTGGATACGCAGTATTTT. It codes for CASSQGQALDTQYF.

This clone was detected only a few times. V gene TRBV2 combines with J gene TRBJ1-1; D is undetermined. The germline V gene encodes CDR1 SNHLY and CDR2 FYNNEI. CDR3 length: 14 amino acids. With 7 bases removed from V and 0 bases from J, the gap between germline ends came to 12 bases. CDR3 protein: CASNGPSMNTEAFF. The CDR3 region has the DNA TGTGCCAGCAATGGGCCCTCGATGAACACTGAAGCTTTCTTT.

The rearrangement links TRBV6-5 to TRBJ1-1; tentatively, D is TRBD1 (5 bases). V lost 2 bases, J lost 2 bases, and 12 bases lay in between. The CDR3 length is 15 residues. CDR1 is MNHEY, CDR2 SVGAGI, per germline. CDR3 protein: CASSYGPGFNTEAFF. CDR3 DNA: TGTGCCAGCAGTTACGGACCAGGGTTTAACACTGAAGCTTTCTTT.

This chain links TRBV9 with TRBJ2-2, with TRBD1 matching 8 bases. The germline V gene encodes CDR1 SGDLS and CDR2 YYNGEE. This CDR3 region has 15 residues. V was pared by 2 bases and J by 6 bases, with 6 bases of the junction left unmatched. The CDR3 reads CASSVSRGLAGELFF. Written as DNA, the CDR3 is TGTGCCAGCAGCGTGTCCAGGGGGCTCGCCGGGGAGCTGTTTTTT.

The CDR3 is CASSQDLGAGPHSYEQYF. In nucleotides, the CDR3 is TGCGCCAGCAGCCAAGATTTGGGAGCAGGTCCGCACTCCTACGAGCAGTACTTC. The rearrangement links TRBV4-3 to TRBJ2-7, with D maybe TRBD2 (5 bases). The V end lost 0 bases, the J end lost 0 bases, and 18 bases lay between the germline ends. This CDR3 region has 18 residues. In germline, CDR1 is LGHNA, CDR2 YSLEER.

In the case of this clone: Other nucleotide sequences from this sample produce the same CDR3. The chain combines TRBV2 with TRBJ2-5; D is possibly TRBD1 (5 bases). The CDR3 spans 13 residues. Germline CDR1 reads SNHLY; CDR2 reads FYNNEI. V lost 2 bases and J 5 bases, leaving 9 bases between the germline ends. CDR3 amino acids: CASSEQGQETQYF. As DNA, the CDR3 is TGTGCCAGCAGTGAACAGGGTCAGGAGACCCAGTACTTC.

This clone was recorded at least ten times. The gene calls are TRBV7-9 and TRBJ2-3; D unclear. The CDR3 totals 11 residues. Trimming took 8 bases from V and 4 from J, leaving 7 bases between them. Germline V gene data show CDR1 as SEHNR and CDR2 as FQNEAQ (reference sequence). CDR3 sequence (DNA): TGTGCCAGCCGCAACTCAGATACGCAGTATTTT. Its translation is CASRNSDTQYF.

The J gene is TRBJ2-5, the V gene TRBV7-2; the D gene is possibly TRBD2 (6 bases). The CDR3 totals 14 residues. Trimming removed 5 bases at V and 5 bases at J, with 15 bases between. CDR1 is SGHTA, CDR2 FQGNSA, per germline. CDR3 in DNA: TGTGCCAGCAGCCCAGGAGGGTATGGGGAGACCCAGTACTTC. This encodes CASSPGGYGETQYF. The full variable domain, rest sourced from reference TRBV7-2 and TRBJ2-5, is GAGVSQSPSNKVTEKGKDVELRCDPISGHTALYWYRQSLGQGLEFLIYFQGNSAPDKSGLPSDRFSAERTGGSVSTLTIQRTQQEDSAVYLCASSPGGYGETQYFGPGTRLLVL.

On this clone: Other DNA sequences from this sample encode an identical CDR3 as well. This chain uses TRBV4-3 with TRBJ1-5; no reliable D call. Per the germline V gene, CDR1 is LGHNA and CDR2 is YSLEER. V was cut by 0 bases and J by 6 bases, with 6 bases left in between. The CDR3 consists of 13 residues. The CDR3: CASSQDISQPQHF. The CDR3 DNA reads TGCGCCAGCAGCCAAGATATCTCTCAGCCCCAGCATTTT.

This clone came up a few times. The gene calls are TRBV4-3 and TRBJ1-1, with D perhaps TRBD1 (5 bases). This CDR3 spans 13 amino acids. Per germline, CDR1 LGHNA and CDR2 YSLEER. V lost 4 bases and J 0 bases, leaving 6 bases between the germline ends. The CDR3 nucleotides are TGCGCCAGCAGCCCCAGGGTGAACACTGAAGCTTTCTTT. The encoded protein is CASSPRVNTEAFF.